This T cell receptor beta chain was captured in a study of T cells in Graves' hyperthyroidism and ophthalmopathy. What was amplified from RNA transcripts were TCR beta CDR3 regions. With the HTBI primer set, the TCR CDR3 went through a first round of RT-PCR. TCRdb reprocessed the multiplex PCR reads via MiXCR and lists one record per CDR3 protein. The sample holds 250,000 to 300,000 distinct CDR3 sequences, approximately 12% seen once. Source material for PBMCs was about 10 ml fresh peripheral blood. The V gene lost 5 bases and the J gene lost 4 bases, with 17 bases spanning the gap. This CDR3 is built from 15 residues. CDR1 is SEHNR and CDR2 is FQNEAQ in the germline V gene (reference sequence).

The receptor was derived from a young woman with Graves' hyperthyroidism that later progressed to Graves' ophthalmopathy. The V and J genes are TRBV7-9 and TRBJ1-1; D uncertain. Source material: blood. The CDR3 region has the DNA TGTGCCAGCAGCAACATGGGCGGTGTGGGCACTGAAGCTTTCTTT. Translated: CASSNMGGVGTEAFF.